What follows is one T cell receptor beta chain and its context. What antigen it recognizes has not been identified. Base-call qualities are not available, and no considerably larger clone is one nucleotide away. Library generation was performed with the immunoSEQ multiplex PCR assay. TCRdb obtained this table from immuneACCESS and retained in-frame rearrangements with V and J assigned. These tables miss some clones; where compared with another copy, unresolved V genes account for less than half of the shortfall, and the remainder is unexplained. In this sample the table shows around 55,000 clones, 70% to 85% of which occur a single time. The ten largest clonotypes hold 5% to 6.5% of the sample. The data stem from a study of radiotherapy plus CTLA-4 blockade in lung cancer (dated by TCRdb to the late 2010s). Background on the whole study: Among enrolled patients, under 20% had an objective response and roughly 33% reached disease control.

CDR1 and CDR2 were assigned from the germline V gene as MDHEN and SYDVKM. The CDR3 contains 15 residues, cysteine and phenylalanine counted. This entry keeps only the CDR3 DNA: 45 bases, framed from base 1. V is cut by 5 bases and J by 2 bases, and the space between the germline ends is 15 bases. In this study, focal radiation therapy paired with CTLA-4 blockade (ipilimumab) was tested in patients who had chemo-refractory metastatic non-small-cell lung cancer. Here is what the overall study found, with its caveats: After treatment with radiotherapy and ipilimumab, TCR clones that originated in tumors expanded in peripheral blood. Early dynamic changes in blood T cell clones, together with increased serum interferon-beta after radiation, were reported as the strongest predictors of response.

The rearranged segments are TRBV28 and TRBJ2-5; the D gene is perhaps TRBD1, from 6 matching bases. The sequence was obtained from a human donor with non-small cell lung cancer whose response to radiotherapy plus ipilimumab could not be evaluated. Sequencing used peripheral blood, obtained from a patient treated with radiotherapy plus ipilimumab. The CDR3 in this case is CASSRRDNFQETQYF. The nucleotide sequence reads as follows: TGTGCCAGCAGTCGCCGGGACAACTTTCAAGAGACCCAGTACTTC.